This T cell receptor beta chain was identified during a study of T cell repertoires in cytomegalovirus infection. The overall study: Through public TCR beta signatures, both CMV infection and matching HLA type were indicated.

TCRdb called the reads again in MiXCR, with one record for every CDR3 protein. The sample gives about 920,000 distinct CDR3 sequences, more than 25% of which show up once; about 14% is in the top ten. The CDR3 loop spans 17 amino acids. V dropped 3 bases and J dropped 3; count of bases not matched to a gene: 6. Germline V gene data show CDR1 as MGHRA and CDR2 as YSYEKL. The table lists this clonotype with a few counts. Its antigen is unknown. The chain recombines TRBV4-1 with TRBJ2-3; 13 nucleotides line up with TRBD2. The clonotype originates from a human donor in good health (CMV status not recorded). Some clones in this sample may be carry-over from other donors' samples. Specimen: cultured CD8+ T cells from PBMCs, collected from culture after CMV antigen stimulation. For the CDR3, the DNA is TGCGCCAGCAGCCATCCGACTAGCGGGGGGACAACAGATACGCAGTATTTT. It specifies CASSHPTSGGTTDTQYF.